These T cell receptor beta chains were read from a single sample in a study of regulatory T cells in long-lasting Graves disease. A single record per CDR3 protein comes from TCRdb applying MiXCR to the multiplex PCR reads. This table has over 400,000 distinct CDR3 sequences, 12% to 15% appearing once. These data were also filed under a second study, of T cells in Graves' hyperthyroidism and ophthalmopathy.

The sequencing used peripheral blood mononuclear cells (PBMCs), collected at new diagnosis, from a patient treated with antithyroid drugs. All receptors derive from a woman in her forties or fifties with Graves disease. The CDR3 runs from the conserved cysteine through the conserved F or W. A D gene is named only where the DNA matches it firmly. A clone size is listed for some rows: how often the clone was seen (once, few, many), or a class if it is expanded.

abundance | j_gene | v_gene | d_gene | CDR3aa | CDR3nt
. | TRBJ2-2 | TRBV11-3 | TRBD1 | CASSSGDRDTGELFF | TGTGCCAGCAGCTCAGGGGACAGGGACACCGGGGAGCTGTTTTTT
. | TRBJ2-2 | TRBV11-1 | TRBD1 | CASSTFPGQGTGELFF | TGTGCCAGCAGTACCTTCCCGGGACAGGGTACCGGGGAGCTGTTTTTT
. | TRBJ2-4 | TRBV28 | . | CASRGVINIQYF | TGTGCCAGCCGCGGAGTGATAAACATTCAGTACTTC
few | TRBJ2-1 | TRBV6-5 | . | CASSSGPSGEQFF | TGTGCCAGCAGTTCCGGACCTTCGGGTGAGCAGTTCTTC
few | TRBJ2-5 | TRBV7-8 | . | CASSSWNRDKETQYF | TGTGCCAGCAGCTCCTGGAACAGGGATAAAGAGACCCAGTACTTC
many | TRBJ2-7 | TRBV28 | . | CASSFLRGYEQYF | TGTGCCAGCAGTTTTCTTAGGGGTTACGAGCAGTACTTC
few | TRBJ2-4 | TRBV19 | TRBD1 | CASRTTGMGKNIQYF | TGTGCCAGTAGGACGACAGGGATGGGCAAAAACATTCAGTACTTC
many | TRBJ2-3 | TRBV24-1 | . | CATSEDTQSTDTQYF | TGTGCCACCAGTGAGGACACCCAGAGCACAGATACGCAGTATTTT
many | TRBJ1-3 | TRBV2 | . | CASSESSGNTIYF | TGTGCCAGCAGTGAAAGTTCTGGAAACACCATATATTTT
few | TRBJ2-7 | TRBV9 | . | CASSVIAEAYEQYF | TGTGCCAGCAGCGTAATAGCGGAAGCCTACGAGCAGTACTTC
. | TRBJ2-7 | TRBV27 | . | CASSLSTNYEQYF | TGTGCCAGCAGTTTATCGACAAACTACGAGCAGTACTTC
. | TRBJ2-2 | TRBV10-3 | . | CAISDMGSGTGELFF | TGTGCCATCAGTGATATGGGAAGCGGCACCGGGGAGCTGTTTTTT
many | TRBJ2-3 | TRBV30 | . | CAWSSGLGSDTQYF | TGTGCCTGGAGTTCAGGGTTAGGGTCAGATACGCAGTATTTT
many | TRBJ1-1 | TRBV2 | TRBD1 | CASSETPAGGRKNTEAFF | TGTGCCAGCAGTGAAACCCCAGCAGGGGGCAGGAAGAACACTGAAGCTTTCTTT
. | TRBJ2-7 | TRBV9 | . | CASSVGELYEQYF | TGTGCCAGCAGCGTAGGAGAGCTCTACGAGCAGTACTTC
many | TRBJ2-7 | TRBV2 | . | CASRRDSLIYEQYF | TGTGCCAGCAGGCGGGACAGTCTAATCTACGAGCAGTACTTC
many | TRBJ2-1 | TRBV3-1 | . | CASSLSASNEQFF | TGTGCCAGCAGCTTAAGTGCTAGCAATGAGCAGTTCTTC
. | TRBJ2-2 | TRBV27 | TRBD2 | CASSLSLAGGPGGELFF | TGTGCCAGCAGTTTAAGCCTAGCGGGAGGGCCCGGCGGGGAGCTGTTTTTT
few | TRBJ2-5 | TRBV4-2 | . | CASSQETQRGETQYF | TGTGCCAGCAGCCAAGAGACTCAACGAGGAGAGACCCAGTACTTC
. | TRBJ2-5 | TRBV29-1 | TRBD2 | CSVEDLLTSGRKTQYF | TGCAGCGTTGAAGATCTGTTAACTAGCGGGAGGAAGACCCAGTACTTC
. | TRBJ1-1 | TRBV5-5 | . | CASSLQGRYTEAFF | TGTGCCAGCAGCCTACAGGGACGGTACACTGAAGCTTTCTTT
. | TRBJ2-1 | TRBV5-4 | . | CASTTTGGSSYNEQFF | TGTGCCAGCACCACGACAGGCGGGAGTTCCTACAATGAGCAGTTCTTC
. | TRBJ2-1 | TRBV18 | TRBD2 | CASSPKLAGRQDNEQFF | TGTGCCAGCTCACCAAAACTAGCGGGACGGCAAGACAATGAGCAGTTCTTC
many | TRBJ2-7 | TRBV28 | . | CASRREGRAYYEQYF | TGTGCCAGCAGACGAGAGGGCAGGGCGTATTACGAGCAGTACTTC
. | TRBJ2-5 | TRBV11-2 | . | CASSLGLAEGGVWETQYF | TGTGCCAGCAGCTTAGGGCTAGCGGAGGGGGGGGTGTGGGAGACCCAGTACTTC
many | TRBJ2-7 | TRBV11-1 | . | CASSLVTGIMSEQYF | TGTGCCAGCAGCTTAGTGACGGGGATTATGAGCGAGCAGTACTTC
many | TRBJ2-1 | TRBV20-1 | TRBD2 | CSARGREDYNEQFF | TGCAGTGCTAGGGGGCGGGAGGATTACAATGAGCAGTTCTTC
many | TRBJ2-3 | TRBV20-1 | TRBD2 | CSARDELAGGLPDTQYF | TGCAGTGCTAGAGATGAGCTAGCGGGAGGGCTACCAGATACGCAGTATTTT
many | TRBJ2-1 | TRBV24-1 | TRBD1 | CATSDFSGQGADEQFF | TGTGCCACCAGTGATTTCTCGGGACAGGGGGCCGATGAGCAGTTCTTC
many | TRBJ2-3 | TRBV28 | . | CASSLIADRTDTQYF | TGTGCCAGCAGCTTGATAGCGGATCGCACAGATACGCAGTATTTT
. | TRBJ2-7 | TRBV5-1 | . | CASSLARTYEQHF | TGCGCCAGCAGCTTGGCCAGGACCTACGAGCAGCACTTC
many | TRBJ2-3 | TRBV6-2/TRBV6-3 | TRBD2 | CASSYLAGVTDTQYF | TGTGCCAGCAGTTACCTAGCGGGAGTTACAGATACGCAGTATTTT
many | TRBJ1-6 | TRBV9 | . | CASSAGLYNSPLHF | TGTGCCAGCAGCGCGGGACTTTATAATTCACCCCTCCACTTT
many | TRBJ2-4 | TRBV29-1 | . | CSVEKGAPLTTLAKNIQYF | TGCAGCGTTGAAAAAGGAGCCCCTCTAACAACCTTAGCCAAAAACATTCAGTACTTC
few | TRBJ1-3 | TRBV6-2/TRBV6-3 | . | CASRLGDELGNTIYF | TGTGCCAGCAGGCTTGGGGACGAACTTGGAAACACCATATATTTT
many | TRBJ2-3 | TRBV7-6 | TRBD1 | CASSYGTGVLGTDTQYF | TGTGCCAGCAGCTACGGGACAGGGGTTCTCGGCACAGATACGCAGTATTTT
many | TRBJ2-2 | TRBV2 | . | CASSRDGVNTGELFF | TGTGCCAGCAGTCGGGACGGCGTAAACACCGGGGAGCTGTTTTTT
. | TRBJ2-5 | TRBV15 | . | CATSRDLGVLETQYF | TGTGCCACCAGCAGAGATCTTGGGGTATTGGAGACCCAGTACTTC
many | TRBJ2-3 | TRBV20-1 | TRBD1 | CSATDRGFGFTDTQYF | TGCAGTGCTACCGACAGGGGGTTTGGATTCACAGATACGCAGTATTTT
. | TRBJ2-7 | TRBV4-1 | . | CASSPRDTGYEQYF | TGCGCCAGCAGCCCCCGGGACACTGGTTACGAGCAGTACTTC
many | TRBJ2-7 | TRBV6-6 | . | CASSYSQGTTYEQYF | TGTGCCAGCAGTTACTCGCAGGGGACCACCTACGAGCAGTACTTC
. | TRBJ2-1 | TRBV6-1 | . | CARQGSNEQFF | TGTGCCAGGCAGGGTAGTAATGAGCAGTTCTTC
. | TRBJ2-7 | TRBV5-1 | . | CASNLGFRDSFSYEQYF | TGCGCCAGCAACTTAGGTTTTAGGGACTCCTTCTCCTACGAGCAGTACTTC
. | TRBJ2-7 | TRBV28 | . | CASSSGASGSYEQYF | TGTGCCAGCAGTTCGGGGGCTAGCGGATCCTACGAGCAGTACTTC
many | TRBJ2-7 | TRBV28 | . | CASRWRLMASYEQYF | TGTGCCAGCCGCTGGCGTTTAATGGCCTCCTACGAGCAGTACTTC
. | TRBJ2-7 | TRBV11-2 | . | CAGSSSTRYDQYF | TGTGCCGGCAGCTCCAGTACCCGCTACGATCAGTACTTC
few | TRBJ1-2 | TRBV9 | . | CASSQNSLYGYTF | TGTGCCAGCAGTCAGAACAGCCTCTATGGCTACACCTTC
many | TRBJ1-4 | TRBV28 | . | CASSLSSPVGEKLFF | TGTGCCAGCAGTTTAAGCTCCCCGGTGGGGGAAAAACTGTTTTTT
. | TRBJ2-2 | TRBV6-2/TRBV6-3 | . | CASSYSRAPGELFF | TGTGCCAGCAGTTACTCGAGGGCCCCCGGGGAGCTGTTTTTT
many | TRBJ2-1 | TRBV7-6 | . | CASSLDGTYNEQFF | TGTGCCAGCAGCTTAGACGGGACGTACAATGAGCAGTTCTTC
. | TRBJ1-3 | TRBV25-1 | . | CASIGVSGDTIYF | TGTGCCAGCATAGGGGTTTCTGGAGACACCATATATTTT
. | TRBJ2-7 | TRBV7-9 | TRBD2 | CASSKLAGADEQYF | TGTGCCAGCAGCAAATTAGCGGGAGCCGACGAGCAGTACTTC
many | TRBJ1-5 | TRBV28 | . | CASSSDDAQPQHF | TGTGCCAGCAGTTCGGACGACGCGCAGCCCCAGCATTTT
. | TRBJ2-3 | TRBV6-2/TRBV6-3 | TRBD1 | CASSYLVGTGTDTQYF | TGTGCCAGCAGTTACTTAGTCGGGACAGGCACAGATACGCAGTATTTT
. | TRBJ2-7 | TRBV28 | . | CASSWNAGATSYEQYF | TGTGCCAGCAGTTGGAACGCGGGCGCAACCTCATACGAGCAGTACTTC
many | TRBJ1-1 | TRBV11-2 | . | CASSLPPGAMNTEAFF | TGTGCCAGCAGCTTACCCCCGGGGGCGATGAACACTGAAGCTTTCTTT
few | TRBJ2-7 | TRBV5-1 | TRBD2 | CASRRPLAGGSYEQYF | TGCGCCAGCAGGCGTCCCCTAGCGGGTGGCTCCTACGAGCAGTACTTC
many | TRBJ2-7 | TRBV28 | TRBD2 | CASSSVGGRDRDEQYF | TGTGCCAGCAGTTCCGTCGGGGGGAGGGATCGGGACGAGCAGTACTTC